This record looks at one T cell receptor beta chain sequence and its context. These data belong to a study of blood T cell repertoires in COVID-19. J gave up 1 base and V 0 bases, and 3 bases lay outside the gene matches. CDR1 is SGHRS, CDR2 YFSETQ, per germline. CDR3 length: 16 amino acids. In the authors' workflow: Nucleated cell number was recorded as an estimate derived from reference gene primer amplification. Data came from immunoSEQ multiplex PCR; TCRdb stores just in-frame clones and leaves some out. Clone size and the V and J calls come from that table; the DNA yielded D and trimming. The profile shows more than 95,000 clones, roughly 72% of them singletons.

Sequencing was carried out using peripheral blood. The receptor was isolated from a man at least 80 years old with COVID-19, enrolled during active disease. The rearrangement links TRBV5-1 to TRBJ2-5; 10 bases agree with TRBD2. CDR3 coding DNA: TGCGCCAGCAGCTTGGTCGGACTAGCGGTCCAAGAGACCCAGTACTTC. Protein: CASSLVGLAVQETQYF. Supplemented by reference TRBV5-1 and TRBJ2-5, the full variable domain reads KAGVTQTPRYLIKTRGQQVTLSCSPISGHRSVSWYQQTPGQGLQFLFEYFSETQRNKGNFPGRFSGRQFSNSRSEMNVSTLELGDSALYLCASSLVGLAVQETQYFGPGTRLLVL.